The T cell receptor beta chain under discussion was sequenced for a study of T cell changes during pregnancy in multiple sclerosis (dated by TCRdb to the late 2010s). For the study in its entirety: In women with multiple sclerosis, the researchers looked at how the T cell repertoire shifted as pregnancy progressed.

Details on this clone: Its antigen remains unidentified. Per-nucleotide qualities are absent, and no much larger clonotype sits a single base away.

The CDR3 measures 17 amino acids from cysteine to phenylalanine. Only the CDR3 portion is preserved as DNA: 51 bases, with reading frame beginning at the first base. The germline V gene (reference sequence) yields SEHNR for CDR1 and FQNEAQ for CDR2. Trimming takes 1 base from V and 8 bases from J, and the germline ends sit 20 bases apart. The method was the immunoSEQ multiplex PCR assay. Imported from immuneACCESS, the table was reduced by TCRdb to in-frame sequences with V and J called. These copies leave out some clones; in studies compared against another copy, an unresolved V gene accounts for under half, and the cause of the remainder is not known. The sample table lists approximately 83,000 clones, 85% to 95% of them with a count of one. The ten largest account for roughly 4% of the sample.

The sequences come from peripheral blood, collected in the first trimester of pregnancy. The rearrangement combines TRBV7-9 with TRBJ1-4; the D segment could be TRBD1, given 6 matching bases. The sequence was collected from a female donor with multiple sclerosis, enrolled in a pregnancy study. Here is the DNA: TGTGCCAGCAGCTTAGGACAGGATGTGGCAGCGGTAGAAAAACTGTTTTTT. Its protein is CASSLGQDVAAVEKLFF.